This T cell receptor (beta chain) was observed in a study of cytomegalovirus exposure and HLA in healthy donors. The PCR ran on 60 Vbeta and 13 Jbeta primers. Original data processing: In a later analysis, the count reached 76 million or so unique TCR beta chains, with 10 million to 14 million shared. Libraries were prepared by immunoSEQ multiplex PCR; TCRdb keeps only in-frame clonotypes and omits some of them. Clone size and V and J calls were adopted from that table, with D and trimming inferred from the DNA. The sample contains more than 150,000 clones, around 80% of which appear only once. Germline V CDR1 and CDR2: LGHNA, YNFKEQ. With 0 bases clipped from V and 7 bases from J, the junction kept 7 bases outside the gene matches. The CDR3 sequence is 16 residues long. General study findings and limits: Analysis performed later showed TCR beta chains linked to HLA being more clonally expanded than equally common others. Segments of the TCR beta V type were, in most cases, productive about 87% or about 30% of the time in an earlier analysis.

Donors had nominal health at sampling but likely had unrecorded immune exposures. A note on this clone: Its specificity is unknown.

V usage is TRBV4-2 and J usage is TRBJ1-4, with 8 bases aligning to TRBD1. The origin of this receptor is a girl aged 10 to 17 in good health and CMV-seropositive. Sample: PBMCs. Here the CDR3 reads CASSQEYGQGGEKLFF. CDR3 DNA: TGTGCCAGCAGCCAAGAATACGGACAGGGTGGTGAAAAACTGTTTTTT.